This entry features one T cell receptor beta chain sequence. No antigen is known for it. The data stem from a study of vaccination effects on CD4 cells after COVID-19. Background on the study: Convalescent patients (n = two) were sampled 16 days and one week prevaccination. Study-wide findings and caveats: Missing from the study were early post-infection timepoints, and its convalescent patients were few.

With 3 bases removed from V and 7 bases from J, the gap between germline ends came to 16 bases. CDR1 and CDR2 (germline): SEHNR, FQNEAQ (reference sequence). The CDR3 sequence is 15 residues long. Ahead of sequencing, the ViraFEST assay grew antigen-specific CD4+ T cells using viral peptide pools. The culture ran for 10 days before CD4+ T cells were isolated. This individual tested PCR-positive for SARS-CoV-2 infection between March and December 2020. Profiled with immunoSEQ multiplex PCR; TCRdb holds only in-frame clones, not every one. The repertoire holds roughly 70,000 clones, under 85% seen once, with more than 5% in the top ten.

The sample in question was CD4+ T cells from PBMCs cultured with HIV peptides, obtained before COVID-19 vaccination. As to subset: HIV-1 Nef peptide pool negative control/reference culture. V usage is TRBV7-9 and J usage is TRBJ2-1, with D perhaps matching TRBD1 (6 bases). The sequence was obtained from a human donor who had a prior SARS-CoV-2 infection. Written as DNA, the CDR3 is TGTGCCAGCAGCTTCGGGCAGGGGATAGGAAATGAGCAGTTCTTC. This translates into CASSFGQGIGNEQFF.